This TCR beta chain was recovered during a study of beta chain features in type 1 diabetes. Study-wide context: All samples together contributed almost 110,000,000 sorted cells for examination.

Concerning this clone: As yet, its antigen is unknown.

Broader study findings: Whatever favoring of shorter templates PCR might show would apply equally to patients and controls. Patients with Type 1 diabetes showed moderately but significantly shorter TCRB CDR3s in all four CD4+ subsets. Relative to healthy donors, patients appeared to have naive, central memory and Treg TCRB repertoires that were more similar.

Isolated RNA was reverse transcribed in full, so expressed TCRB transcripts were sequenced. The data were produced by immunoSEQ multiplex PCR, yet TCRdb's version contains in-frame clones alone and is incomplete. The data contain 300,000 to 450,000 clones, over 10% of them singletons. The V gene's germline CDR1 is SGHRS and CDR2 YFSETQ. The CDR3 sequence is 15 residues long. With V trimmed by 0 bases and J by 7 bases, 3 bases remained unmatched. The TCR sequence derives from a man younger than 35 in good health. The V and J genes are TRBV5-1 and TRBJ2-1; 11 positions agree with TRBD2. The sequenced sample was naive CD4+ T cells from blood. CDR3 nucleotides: TGCGCCAGCAGCTTGGAGGCTAGCGGGAGGAATGAGCAGTTCTTC. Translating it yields CASSLEASGRNEQFF.